This entry concerns a single T cell receptor beta chain. What it binds is unknown. RNA transcripts provided the source from which TCR beta CDR3 regions were amplified. Initially, a first-round RT-PCR of the TCR CDR3 employed the HTBI primer set. TCRdb itself ran the multiplex PCR reads through MiXCR, one entry per CDR3 protein. Of hundreds of thousands of distinct CDR3 sequences in the sample, 20% to 30% were seen once. This CDR3 region has 13 residues. Germline V gene sequence: CDR1 LNHDA, CDR2 SQIVND (reference sequence). V was shortened by 3 bases and J by 5 bases, with 9 bases between the two germline ends. This sample is part of a study of T cells in Graves' hyperthyroidism and ophthalmopathy. About the study: Peripheral blood was acquired at first diagnosis, ahead of any therapy whatsoever. Whole-study findings and limits: The model foresaw ophthalmopathy a median around 6 months prior to onset. Blood held most thyroid clonotypes expanded above 0.001 frequency.

More than 9.5 ml fresh peripheral blood yielded the PBMCs. The chain couples TRBV19 to TRBJ2-3; D gene uncertain. Sequenced material: blood. This sequence originates from a man aged 50 to 60 with Graves' hyperthyroidism. The CDR3 spells CASSIFPRDTQYF. CDR3 nucleotides: TGTGCCAGTAGTATCTTTCCACGAGATACGCAGTATTTT.